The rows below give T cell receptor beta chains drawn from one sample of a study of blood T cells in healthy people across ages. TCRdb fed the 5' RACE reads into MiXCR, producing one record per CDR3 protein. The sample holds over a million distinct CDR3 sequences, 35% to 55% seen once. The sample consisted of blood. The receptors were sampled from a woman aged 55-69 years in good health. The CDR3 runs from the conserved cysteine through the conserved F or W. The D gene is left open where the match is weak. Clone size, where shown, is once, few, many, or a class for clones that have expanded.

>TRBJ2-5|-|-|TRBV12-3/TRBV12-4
CASGEVETQYF
TGTGCCAGCGGGGAGGTAGAGACCCAGTACTTC
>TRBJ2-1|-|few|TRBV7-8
CASSPVKGTWNEQFF
TGTGCCAGCAGCCCCGTAAAGGGAACGTGGAATGAGCAGTTCTTC
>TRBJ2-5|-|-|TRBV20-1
CSARGLVQETQYF
TGCAGTGCTAGAGGCTTGGTACAAGAGACCCAGTACTTC
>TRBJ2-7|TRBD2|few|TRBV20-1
CSARDLSGSSYEQYF
TGCAGTGCTAGAGATCTGAGCGGGAGCTCCTACGAGCAGTACTTC
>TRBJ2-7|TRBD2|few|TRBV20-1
CSARDLGTSGRLEQYF
TGCAGTGCTAGAGATCTGGGGACTAGCGGGCGACTCGAGCAGTACTTC
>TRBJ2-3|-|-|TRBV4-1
CASSQVASTDTQYF
TGCGCCAGCAGCCAAGTAGCCTCCACAGATACGCAGTATTTT
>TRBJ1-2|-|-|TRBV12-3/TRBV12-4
CASSLTGPPTF
TGTGCCAGCAGCCTTACAGGGCCGCCCACCTTC
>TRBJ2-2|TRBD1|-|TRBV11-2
CASSSGTGRTGELFF
TGTGCCAGCAGCTCCGGGACAGGGAGGACCGGGGAGCTGTTTTTT
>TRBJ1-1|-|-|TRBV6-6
CASRNEGFAEAFF
TGTGCCAGCAGGAACGAGGGTTTCGCTGAAGCTTTCTTT
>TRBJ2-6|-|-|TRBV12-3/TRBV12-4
CASRGFPGANVLTF
TGTGCCAGCAGAGGGTTTCCTGGGGCCAACGTCCTGACTTTC
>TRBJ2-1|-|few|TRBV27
CASSPPRGEGSYNEQFF
TGTGCCAGCAGTCCCCCCCGAGGAGAGGGTTCCTACAATGAGCAGTTCTTC
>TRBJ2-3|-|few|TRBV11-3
CASSFRSSPTDTQYF
TGTGCCAGCAGCTTTCGGTCTAGTCCCACAGATACGCAGTATTTT
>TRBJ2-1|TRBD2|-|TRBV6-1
CASNRLAGVPYNEQFF
TGTGCCAGCAATCGCCTAGCGGGAGTCCCCTACAATGAGCAGTTCTTC
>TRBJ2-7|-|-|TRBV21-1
CVSSKAGRGNNNYEQYF
TGTGTCAGCAGCAAAGCGGGTCGGGGTAACAATAACTACGAGCAGTACTTC
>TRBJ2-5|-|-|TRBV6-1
CASSEGTGGTQYF
TGTGCCAGCAGTGAGGGTACCGGGGGGACCCAGTACTTC
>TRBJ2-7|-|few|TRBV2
CASGEDSSLAYEQYF
TGTGCCAGCGGGGAAGACTCCAGTTTGGCCTACGAGCAGTACTTC
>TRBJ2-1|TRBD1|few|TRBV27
CASSLFGTGVQNEQFF
TGTGCCAGCAGTTTGTTCGGGACAGGCGTTCAAAATGAGCAGTTCTTC
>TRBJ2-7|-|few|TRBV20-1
CSAPVSSYEQYF
TGCAGTGCCCCCGTAAGCTCCTACGAGCAGTACTTC
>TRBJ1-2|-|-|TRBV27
CATYSGSGYTF
TGTGCCACCTACTCGGGATCTGGCTACACCTTC
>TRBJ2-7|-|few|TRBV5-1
CASSWGDRTPWDEQYF
TGCGCCAGCAGCTGGGGAGACAGGACTCCCTGGGACGAGCAGTACTTC
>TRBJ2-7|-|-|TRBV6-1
CASSEGHRREQYF
TGTGCCAGCAGTGAAGGTCACAGGCGCGAGCAGTACTTC
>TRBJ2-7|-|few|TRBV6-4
CASSGSRSSYEQYF
TGTGCCAGCTCGGGTAGCAGAAGCTCCTACGAGCAGTACTTC
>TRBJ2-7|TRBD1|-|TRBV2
CASRGGTGSYEQYF
TGTGCCAGCAGAGGAGGGACAGGTTCCTACGAGCAGTACTTC
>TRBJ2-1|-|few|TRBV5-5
CASSQTSGGRAQFF
TGTGCCAGCAGCCAAACATCAGGGGGGCGGGCGCAGTTCTTC
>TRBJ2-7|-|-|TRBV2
CASSGIEITESSYEQYF
TGTGCCAGCAGTGGTATTGAGATTACCGAGAGCTCCTACGAGCAGTACTTC
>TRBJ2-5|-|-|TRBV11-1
CASSSQVKETQYF
TGTGCCAGCAGCTCTCAGGTCAAAGAGACCCAGTACTTC
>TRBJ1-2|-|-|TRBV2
CASTERGRGNYGYTF
TGTGCCAGCACCGAGAGAGGGCGGGGGAACTATGGCTACACCTTC
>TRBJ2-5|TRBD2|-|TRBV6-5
CASNPGTSGSQETQYF
TGTGCCAGCAACCCGGGGACTAGCGGGAGTCAAGAGACCCAGTACTTC
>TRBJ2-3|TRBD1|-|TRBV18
CASSPFGRGSTDTQYF
TGTGCCAGCTCACCATTTGGCAGGGGGAGCACAGATACGCAGTATTTT
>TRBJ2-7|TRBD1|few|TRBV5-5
CASSSDGTGAYEQYF
TGTGCCAGCAGCTCCGACGGGACAGGAGCCTACGAGCAGTACTTC
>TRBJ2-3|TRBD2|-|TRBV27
CASSSLRTSGSILAQYF
TGTGCCAGCAGTTCCCTCCGGACTAGCGGGAGCATCCTGGCGCAGTATTTT
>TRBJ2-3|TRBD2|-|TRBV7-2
CASSLSGTSASDTQYF
TGTGCCAGCAGCTTATCCGGGACTAGCGCTTCAGATACGCAGTATTTT
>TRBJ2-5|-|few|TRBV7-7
CASSVGPRGQETQYF
TGTGCCAGCAGCGTGGGCCCGCGGGGCCAAGAGACCCAGTACTTC
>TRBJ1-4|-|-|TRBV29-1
CSVGSRTNEKLFF
TGCAGCGTGGGTTCCAGGACTAATGAAAAACTGTTTTTT
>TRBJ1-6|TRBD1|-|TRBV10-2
CASSDLGQGVSPLHF
TGCGCCAGCAGTGACCTGGGACAGGGAGTTTCACCCCTCCACTTT
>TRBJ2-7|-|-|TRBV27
CASSTNRVGEQYF
TGTGCCAGCAGTACTAACAGGGTCGGCGAGCAGTACTTC
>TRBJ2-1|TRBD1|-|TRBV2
CASSEGGQGDNEQFF
TGTGCCAGCAGTGAGGGGGGACAGGGGGACAATGAGCAGTTCTTC
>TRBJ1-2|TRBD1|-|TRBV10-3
CAISTGGETYGYTF
TGTGCCATCAGTACAGGGGGCGAGACTTATGGCTACACCTTC
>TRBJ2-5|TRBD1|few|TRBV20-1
CSAITGGRETQYF
TGCAGTGCAATAACAGGGGGGCGAGAGACCCAGTACTTC
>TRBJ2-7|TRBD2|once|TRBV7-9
CASSPRWRESGEQYF
TGTGCCAGCAGCCCTCGGTGGCGGGAGTCCGGCGAGCAGTACTTC
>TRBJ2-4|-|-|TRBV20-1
CSARVLGAENIQYF
TGCAGTGCTAGAGTATTGGGGGCAGAAAACATTCAGTACTTC
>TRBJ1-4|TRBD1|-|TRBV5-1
CASSFGQGSNEKLFF
TGCGCCAGCAGCTTCGGACAGGGAAGTAATGAAAAACTGTTTTTT
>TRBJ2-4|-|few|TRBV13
CASSLFTGNVEQYF
TGTGCCAGCAGCTTATTTACCGGAAACGTTGAGCAGTACTTC
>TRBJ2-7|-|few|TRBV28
CASSFSDRLSYEQYF
TGTGCCAGCAGTTTCAGCGACCGACTTTCCTACGAGCAGTACTTC
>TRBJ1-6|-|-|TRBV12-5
CASGPGANSPLHF
TGTGCTAGTGGTCCCGGCGCTAATTCACCCCTCCACTTT
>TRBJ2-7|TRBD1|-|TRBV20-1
CSGHIPGQYEQYF
TGCAGTGGTCACATCCCGGGACAGTACGAGCAGTACTTC
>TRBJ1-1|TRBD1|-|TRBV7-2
CASSLGQGVGTEAFF
TGTGCCAGCAGCTTAGGGCAGGGGGTCGGAACTGAAGCTTTCTTT
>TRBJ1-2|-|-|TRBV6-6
CASSYSGQINGYTF
TGTGCCAGCAGTTACTCTGGACAGATAAATGGCTACACCTTC